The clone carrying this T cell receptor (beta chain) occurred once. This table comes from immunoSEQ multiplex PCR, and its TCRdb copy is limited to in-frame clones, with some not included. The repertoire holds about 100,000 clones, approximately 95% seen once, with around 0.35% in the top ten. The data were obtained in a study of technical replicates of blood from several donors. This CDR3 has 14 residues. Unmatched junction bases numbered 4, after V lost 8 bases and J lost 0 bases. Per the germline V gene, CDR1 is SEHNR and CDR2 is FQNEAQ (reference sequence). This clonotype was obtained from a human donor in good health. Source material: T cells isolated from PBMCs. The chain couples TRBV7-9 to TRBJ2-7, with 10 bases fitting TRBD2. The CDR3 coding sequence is TGTGCCAGCCCCCCTAGCGGGAGCTCCTACGAGCAGTACTTC. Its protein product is CASPPSGSSYEQYF.